This T cell receptor beta chain was profiled in a study of a mutant IDH1 vaccine in newly diagnosed glioma. The wider study: Investigators started vaccination 4-6 weeks after radiotherapy alone, or with temozolomide cycles. V12 occurred at week 35 and V13 at week 47.

The time point here: week 47, end of study. With topical imiquimod, each dose of the vaccine consisted of 300 ug of mutant IDH1 20-mer peptide. Tumors from donors were new WHO grade 3 or 4 IDH1-mutant astrocytomas with ATRX loss. Method: immunoSEQ multiplex PCR; TCRdb's copy keeps in-frame clones and lacks some. The sample includes tens of thousands of clones, over 85% of them seen just once. Trimming shortened V by 3 bases and J by 2 bases, and 5 bases separated the two germline ends. Germline V gene sequence: CDR1 GTSNPN, CDR2 SVGIG (reference sequence). The CDR3 covers 11 residues. Notes on this clone: Its antigen remains unidentified.

The sample here was PBMCs, taken from a glioma patient whose treatment included an IDH1 peptide vaccine. The clonotype comes from a woman in her fifties or sixties with glioma. The chain is built from TRBV30 and TRBJ2-7; D uncertain. As DNA, the CDR3 is TGTGCCTGGAGGGTGGCCTACGAGCAGTACTTC. Its translation: CAWRVAYEQYF.